This is a list of T cell receptor beta chains from one sample in a study of blood T cell repertoires in COVID-19. Using immunoSEQ multiplex PCR, the repertoire was profiled, and TCRdb retains in-frame clones only, with some absent. This table has approximately 180,000 clones, 85% to 90% appearing once. The sequenced material came from PBMCs or T cells enriched from blood (not recorded which). The receptors shown here come from a woman aged 40 to 49 with acute COVID-19. The CDR3 runs from the conserved cysteine through the conserved F or W. A D gene is named only where the DNA matches it firmly. Size is stated for part of the rows, as once, few or many counts, or as a class when the clone is expanded.

j_call: TRBJ2-2
d_call: NA
v_call: TRBV21-1
clone_size: NA
cdr3_nt: TGTGCCAGCGGGGAGACACCGGGACTAGCGGAGAACACCGGGGAGCTGTTTTTT
cdr3_aa: CASGETPGLAENTGELFF

j_call: TRBJ2-1
d_call: TRBD2
v_call: TRBV4-2
clone_size: once
cdr3_nt: TGTGCCAGCGGACCTAACCCTAGCGGGAGCTCCTACAATGAGCAGTTCTTC
cdr3_aa: CASGPNPSGSSYNEQFF

j_call: TRBJ2-3
d_call: NA
v_call: TRBV9
clone_size: NA
cdr3_nt: TGTGCCAGCAGCGTAGTAGGGGGTGGCGATACGCAGTATTTT
cdr3_aa: CASSVVGGGDTQYF

j_call: TRBJ2-3
d_call: NA
v_call: TRBV19
clone_size: NA
cdr3_nt: TGTGCCAGTAGGCACAGAATGGGGGGTGTGGATACGCAGTATTTT
cdr3_aa: CASRHRMGGVDTQYF

j_call: TRBJ1-2
d_call: TRBD1
v_call: TRBV14
clone_size: NA
cdr3_nt: TGTGCCAGCAGCCAGAGACAGGGAATCTATGGCTACACCTTC
cdr3_aa: CASSQRQGIYGYTF

j_call: TRBJ2-5
d_call: NA
v_call: TRBV7-2
clone_size: NA
cdr3_nt: TGTGCCAGCAGCTTAGGCAGACTACAAGAGACCCAGTACTTC
cdr3_aa: CASSLGRLQETQYF

j_call: TRBJ2-7
d_call: TRBD1
v_call: TRBV4-2
clone_size: NA
cdr3_nt: TGTGCCAGCAGCCGGGGACAGGGGAGAGGCGAGCAGTACTTC
cdr3_aa: CASSRGQGRGEQYF

j_call: TRBJ2-5
d_call: NA
v_call: TRBV9
clone_size: NA
cdr3_nt: TGTGCCAGCAGCACCCCACTCGGGGTGGGGGAGACCCAGTACTTC
cdr3_aa: CASSTPLGVGETQYF

j_call: TRBJ1-2
d_call: NA
v_call: TRBV27
clone_size: NA
cdr3_nt: TGTGCCAGCAGTCCCATAGCAGGGGTCTATGGCTACACCTTC
cdr3_aa: CASSPIAGVYGYTF

j_call: TRBJ1-5
d_call: NA
v_call: TRBV29-1
clone_size: NA
cdr3_nt: TGCAGCGTAGGAGACGGGGGCAATCAGCCCCAGCATTTT
cdr3_aa: CSVGDGGNQPQHF

j_call: TRBJ1-4
d_call: TRBD1
v_call: TRBV25-1
clone_size: NA
cdr3_nt: TGTGCCAGCAGGGGACAGGGGCTTTCAGTTAATGAAAAACTGTTTTTT
cdr3_aa: CASRGQGLSVNEKLFF

j_call: TRBJ2-5
d_call: NA
v_call: TRBV11-2
clone_size: once
cdr3_nt: TGTGCCAGCAGCTTAGCGAGTTTTCCGGAGACCCAGTACTTC
cdr3_aa: CASSLASFPETQYF

j_call: TRBJ2-3
d_call: TRBD2
v_call: TRBV6-4
clone_size: NA
cdr3_nt: TGTGCCAGCAGTGTCGGGACTAGCGAAACAGATACGCAGTATTTT
cdr3_aa: CASSVGTSETDTQYF

j_call: TRBJ2-1
d_call: NA
v_call: TRBV19
clone_size: NA
cdr3_nt: TGTGCCAGTAGTACAACAAAGAATGAGCAGTTCTTC
cdr3_aa: CASSTTKNEQFF

j_call: TRBJ1-2
d_call: NA
v_call: TRBV11-2
clone_size: NA
cdr3_nt: TGTGCCAGCAGCTCGGGCAGGGCATGGGGCTACACCTTC
cdr3_aa: CASSSGRAWGYTF

j_call: TRBJ2-7
d_call: NA
v_call: TRBV12-3/TRBV12-4
clone_size: NA
cdr3_nt: TGTGCCAGCAGCCAAGGACAAACCTACGAGCAGTACTTC
cdr3_aa: CASSQGQTYEQYF

j_call: TRBJ2-5
d_call: TRBD2
v_call: TRBV2
clone_size: NA
cdr3_nt: TGTGCCAGCAGGAGGGGACTAGCGGGAGGAGGGGCGGAGACCCAGTACTTC
cdr3_aa: CASRRGLAGGGAETQYF

j_call: TRBJ2-7
d_call: NA
v_call: TRBV7-8
clone_size: NA
cdr3_nt: TGTGCCAGCAGCGTTAGGACTGACTACGAGCAGTACTTC
cdr3_aa: CASSVRTDYEQYF

j_call: TRBJ1-3
d_call: TRBD1
v_call: TRBV7-8
clone_size: NA
cdr3_nt: TGTGCCAGCAGCTTAGATGCGACAGGGAGCTCTGGAAACACCATATATTTT
cdr3_aa: CASSLDATGSSGNTIYF

j_call: TRBJ2-1
d_call: NA
v_call: TRBV7-2
clone_size: NA
cdr3_nt: TGTGCCAGCAGCTTAACGGGTTACAATGAGCAGTTCTTC
cdr3_aa: CASSLTGYNEQFF

j_call: TRBJ1-1
d_call: NA
v_call: TRBV28
clone_size: NA
cdr3_nt: TGTGCCAGCAGTAACCGGGACGCGGGGAATACTGAAGCTTTCTTT
cdr3_aa: CASSNRDAGNTEAFF

j_call: TRBJ1-3
d_call: NA
v_call: TRBV7-2
clone_size: NA
cdr3_nt: TGTGCCAGCAGCTTAGCCGGTCAGGCTGGAAACACCATATATTTT
cdr3_aa: CASSLAGQAGNTIYF

j_call: TRBJ2-7
d_call: TRBD1
v_call: TRBV5-1
clone_size: NA
cdr3_nt: TGCGCCAGCAGCTCGGCCATACAGGGGGGCAGGTACTTC
cdr3_aa: CASSSAIQGGRYF

j_call: TRBJ2-5
d_call: NA
v_call: TRBV11-2
clone_size: NA
cdr3_nt: TGCGCCAGCAGCTTTGGGGTGCGGGACCAAGAGACCCAGTACTTC
cdr3_aa: CASSFGVRDQETQYF

j_call: TRBJ2-3
d_call: TRBD1
v_call: TRBV2
clone_size: once
cdr3_nt: TGTGCCAGCAGCCGGGACAGCGCCTGGGGTGTGAGCACAGATACGCAGTATTTT
cdr3_aa: CASSRDSAWGVSTDTQYF

j_call: TRBJ1-1
d_call: NA
v_call: TRBV21-1
clone_size: NA
cdr3_nt: TGTGCCATCAGGGGGAGGGACCACCCTGAAGCTTTCTTT
cdr3_aa: CAIRGRDHPEAFF